The present entry profiles one T cell receptor beta chain with its context. Original processing methods: Quantification of nucleated cells was approximated via reference gene primer amplification. TCRdb keeps only in-frame clones here, not all; method: immunoSEQ multiplex PCR. D and trimming were read from the DNA, whereas the V and J calls and clone size are those reported in that table. This repertoire shows roughly 270,000 clones, approximately 85% found once; its top ten account for approximately 8.5%. V trimming: 5 bases; J trimming: 2 bases; junction bases outside the gene matches: 12. The CDR3 covers 17 residues. Germline CDR1 reads SEHNR; CDR2 reads FQNEAQ (reference sequence). The entry originates in a study of blood T cell repertoires in COVID-19. Study-level information: Specimens from acute and convalescent COVID-19 originated in the United States, Italy and Spain. T cells, B-cell-depleted T cells, or PBMCs supplied cDNA or gDNA.

The sample consisted of peripheral blood. The V call is TRBV7-9, the J call TRBJ2-3; 8 positions agree with TRBD2. The receptor was isolated from a man younger than 30 with active or convalescent COVID-19. The CDR3 DNA reads as TGTGCCAGCAGCGTGCAACGGGCGGGGGGTCACACAGATACGCAGTATTTT. It specifies CASSVQRAGGHTDTQYF.